Reported below is one T cell receptor beta chain. The data originate from a study of T cells of healthy individuals. Germline V gene sequence: CDR1 MNHEY, CDR2 SMNVEV (reference sequence). The CDR3 has 13 residues. V was pared by 4 bases and J by 0 bases, with 6 bases between. TCRdb recomputed calls from the 5' RACE reads with MiXCR, one row per CDR3 protein. The sample holds 60,000 to 70,000 distinct CDR3 sequences; roughly 15% are singletons and the top ten take roughly 4.7%. The origin of this receptor is a human donor in good health. This chain connects TRBV27 to TRBJ2-5; D is unclear. DNA of the CDR3: TGTGCCAGCAGTTCAAGGTACCAAGAGACCCAGTACTTC. It is translated as CASSSRYQETQYF.